These 6 T cell receptor beta chains were all obtained from the same sample, sequenced in a study of blood T cell repertoires in COVID-19. Measured with immunoSEQ multiplex PCR; TCRdb has only the in-frame clones, and not every one. The sample includes 70,000 or so clones, under 95% of them seen just once. The sequencing sample was made of peripheral blood. These TCRs come from a human donor in a cohort sampled during active COVID-19.

The chain uses TRBV19 and TRBJ1-2; D may be TRBD1 (6 bases). Trimming took 5 bases from V and 4 from J, leaving 17 bases between them. Looked up from germline, CDR1 is LNHDA and CDR2 is SQIVND (reference sequence). The CDR3 has 15 residues. CDR3 loop: CASSPGQLITYGYTF. The CDR3, as DNA: TGTGCCAGTAGTCCCGGACAGCTAATTACCTATGGCTACACCTTC.

This chain joins TRBV4-1 and TRBJ2-5; the match to TRBD2 covers 9 bases. V shed 3 bases and J 1 base; nucleotides not matched to a gene: 9. The CDR3 spans 17 residues. The V gene's germline CDR1 is MGHRA and CDR2 YSYEKL. For the CDR3, the DNA is TGCGCCAGCAGCCAGGGGCGGGGGGGCATGGGCCAAGAGACCCAGTACTTC. Encoded protein: CASSQGRGGMGQETQYF.

The rearrangement links TRBV12-3 or TRBV12-4 to TRBJ2-7; no clear D. The V and J ends lost 5 bases and 4 bases respectively, with 9 bases between them. CDR3 length: 12 residues. CDR3 residues: CASSLSRYEQYF. The CDR3 nucleotides read TGTGCCAGCAGTCTTAGCCGATACGAGCAGTACTTC.

The chain has TRBV5-1 and TRBJ2-7; TRBD2 matches 10 bases. The V gene end was trimmed by 4 bases and the J gene end by 2 bases; junction bases not matched to a gene: 9. Germline loops: CDR1 SGHRS, CDR2 YFSETQ. The CDR3 length is 16 residues. Written as DNA, the CDR3 is TGCGCCAGCAGCCCTCCTACTAGCGGGGTCGCCTACGAGCAGTACTTC. Its protein is CASSPPTSGVAYEQYF.

V and J are TRBV4-1 and TRBJ2-1; TRBD1 might be the D (5 bases). Trimming left V 3 bases short and J 3 bases short, with 18 bases between. The germline CDR1 and CDR2 sequences are MGHRA and YSYEKL. There are 17 residues in the CDR3. The DNA of the CDR3 is TGCGCCAGCAGCCACGAAAAGGGGTCCGGACGCTACAATGAGCAGTTCTTC. Protein sequence: CASSHEKGSGRYNEQFF.

The chain employs TRBV5-1 and TRBJ2-1; 8 positions agree with TRBD2. Germline trimming cut 4 bases from V and 4 bases from J; bases unmatched to any gene: 10. The CDR3 runs to 16 residues. Germline CDR1 reads SGHRS; CDR2 reads YFSETQ. CDR3 loop: CASSRTSGERYNEQFF. DNA for the CDR3: TGCGCCAGCAGCAGAACTAGCGGAGAAAGATACAATGAGCAGTTCTTC.